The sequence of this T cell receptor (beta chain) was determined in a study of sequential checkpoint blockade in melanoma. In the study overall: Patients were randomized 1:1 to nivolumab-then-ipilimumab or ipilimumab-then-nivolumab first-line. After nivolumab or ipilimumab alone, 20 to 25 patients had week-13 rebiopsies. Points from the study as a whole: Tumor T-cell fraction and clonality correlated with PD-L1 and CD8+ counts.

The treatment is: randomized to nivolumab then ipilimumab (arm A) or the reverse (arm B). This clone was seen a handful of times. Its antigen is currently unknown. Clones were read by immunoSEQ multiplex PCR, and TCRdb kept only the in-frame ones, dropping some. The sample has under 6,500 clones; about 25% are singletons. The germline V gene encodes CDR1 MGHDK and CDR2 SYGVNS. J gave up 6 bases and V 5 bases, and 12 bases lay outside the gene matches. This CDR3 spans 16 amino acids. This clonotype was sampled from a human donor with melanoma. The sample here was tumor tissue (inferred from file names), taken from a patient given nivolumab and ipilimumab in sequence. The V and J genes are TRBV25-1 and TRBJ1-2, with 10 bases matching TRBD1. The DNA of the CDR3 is TGTGCCAGCAGTCCCACCACGAGACAGGGGGCAGATGGCTACACCTTC. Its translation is CASSPTTRQGADGYTF.